This T cell receptor (beta chain) was captured by sequencing in a study of blood T cells in healthy people across ages. The germline CDR1 and CDR2 sequences are GTSNPN and SVGIG (reference sequence). The V segment lost 0 bases and the J segment 12 bases; nucleotides outside the gene matches: 10. This CDR3 has 14 residues. The authors ran a second PCR of about 6 to 11 cycles using a sample-barcoded 5' primer and a J-beta primer mix. Each CDR3 protein gets one entry after TCRdb re-called the 5' RACE reads with MiXCR. This sample has fewer than 900,000 distinct CDR3 sequences, with around 34% found just once.

The sequenced sample was blood. The source of this sequence is a young man in good health. The chain has TRBV30 and TRBJ1-2; 10 positions match TRBD1. The CDR3, as DNA: TGTGCCTGGAGTGTACGTGGACAGGGGGGGGCGGACACCTTC. Translated, it gives CAWSVRGQGGADTF.